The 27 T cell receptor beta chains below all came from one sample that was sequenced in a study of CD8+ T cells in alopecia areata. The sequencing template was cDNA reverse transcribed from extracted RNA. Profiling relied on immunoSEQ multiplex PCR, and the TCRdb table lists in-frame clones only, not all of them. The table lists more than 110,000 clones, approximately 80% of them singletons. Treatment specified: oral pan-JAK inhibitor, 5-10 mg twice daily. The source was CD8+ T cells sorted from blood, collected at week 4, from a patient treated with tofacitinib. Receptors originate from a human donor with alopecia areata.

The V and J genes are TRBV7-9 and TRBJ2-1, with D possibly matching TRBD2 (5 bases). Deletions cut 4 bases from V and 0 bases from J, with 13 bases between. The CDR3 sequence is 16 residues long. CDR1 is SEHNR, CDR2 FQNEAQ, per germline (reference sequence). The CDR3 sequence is CASSSDYSPSYNEQFF. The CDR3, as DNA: TGTGCCAGCAGCTCCGACTACTCGCCCTCCTACAATGAGCAGTTCTTC.

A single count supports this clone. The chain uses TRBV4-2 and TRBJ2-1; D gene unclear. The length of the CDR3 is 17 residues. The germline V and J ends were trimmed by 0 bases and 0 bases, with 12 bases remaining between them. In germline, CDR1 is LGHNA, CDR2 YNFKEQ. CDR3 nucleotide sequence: TGTGCCAGCAGCCAAGAGGCGACATATAGCTCCTACAATGAGCAGTTCTTC. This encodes CASSQEATYSSYNEQFF.

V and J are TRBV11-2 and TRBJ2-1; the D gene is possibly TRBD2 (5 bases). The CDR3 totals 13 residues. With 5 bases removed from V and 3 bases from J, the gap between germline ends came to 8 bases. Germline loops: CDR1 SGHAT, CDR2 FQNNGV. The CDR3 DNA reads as TGTGCCAGCAGCCAGCGGCGCTACAATGAGCAGTTCTTC. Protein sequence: CASSQRRYNEQFF.

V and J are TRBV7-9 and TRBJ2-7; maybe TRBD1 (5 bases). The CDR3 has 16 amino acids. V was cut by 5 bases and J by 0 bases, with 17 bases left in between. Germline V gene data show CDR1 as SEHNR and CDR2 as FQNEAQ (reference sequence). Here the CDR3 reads CASSTSTLDSSYEQYF. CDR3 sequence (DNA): TGTGCCAGCAGCACCAGTACACTTGACAGCTCCTACGAGCAGTACTTC.

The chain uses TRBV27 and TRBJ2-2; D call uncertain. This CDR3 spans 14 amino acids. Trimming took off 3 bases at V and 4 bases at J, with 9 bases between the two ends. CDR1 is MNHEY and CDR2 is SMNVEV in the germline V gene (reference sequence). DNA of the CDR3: TGTGCCAGCAGTTTGATGGGTCCCACCGGGGAGCTGTTTTTT. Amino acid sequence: CASSLMGPTGELFF.

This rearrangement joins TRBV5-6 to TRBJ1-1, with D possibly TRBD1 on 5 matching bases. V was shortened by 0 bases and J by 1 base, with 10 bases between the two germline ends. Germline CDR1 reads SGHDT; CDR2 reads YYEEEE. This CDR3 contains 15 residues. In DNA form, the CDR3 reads TGTGCCAGCAGCTTGGAAGCAGGGACGAACACTGAAGCTTTCTTT. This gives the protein CASSLEAGTNTEAFF.

CDR3 bases: TGTGCCACCAGCAGAGTGGGATTCAGCTCCTACAATGAGCAGTTCTTC. It is translated as CATSRVGFSSYNEQFF. The chain is built from TRBV15 and TRBJ2-1, with D unresolved. Germline V gives CDR1 LNHNV, CDR2 YYDKDF (reference sequence). The CDR3 runs 16 residues. Between the trimmed V and J ends, which lost 1 base and 0 bases, there was a span of 10 bases.

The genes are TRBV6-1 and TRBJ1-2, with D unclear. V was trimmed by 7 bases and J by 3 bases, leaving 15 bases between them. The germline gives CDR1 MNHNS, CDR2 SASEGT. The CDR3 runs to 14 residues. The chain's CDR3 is CASTARRLHYGYTF. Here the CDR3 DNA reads TGTGCCAGCACCGCCCGGAGGCTCCACTATGGCTACACCTTC.

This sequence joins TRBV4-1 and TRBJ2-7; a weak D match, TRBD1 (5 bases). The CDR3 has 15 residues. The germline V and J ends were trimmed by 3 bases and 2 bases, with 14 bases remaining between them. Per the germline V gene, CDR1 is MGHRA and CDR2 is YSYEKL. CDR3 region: CASSHLLAGPYEQYF. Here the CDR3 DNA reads TGCGCCAGCAGCCACCTCCTGGCAGGGCCCTACGAGCAGTACTTC.

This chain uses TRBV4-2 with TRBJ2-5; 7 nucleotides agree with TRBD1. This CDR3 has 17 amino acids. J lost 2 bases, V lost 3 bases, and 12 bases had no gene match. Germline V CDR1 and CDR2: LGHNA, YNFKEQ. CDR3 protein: CASSQATGAPPQETQYF. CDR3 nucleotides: TGTGCCAGCAGCCAGGCCACAGGGGCTCCTCCTCAAGAGACCCAGTACTTC.

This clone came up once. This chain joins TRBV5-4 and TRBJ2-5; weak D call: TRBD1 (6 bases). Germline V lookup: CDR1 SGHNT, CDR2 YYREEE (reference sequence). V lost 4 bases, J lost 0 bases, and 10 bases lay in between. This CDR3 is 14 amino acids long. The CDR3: CASSDRQDQETQYF. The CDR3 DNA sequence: TGTGCCAGCAGCGACCGACAGGACCAAGAGACCCAGTACTTC.

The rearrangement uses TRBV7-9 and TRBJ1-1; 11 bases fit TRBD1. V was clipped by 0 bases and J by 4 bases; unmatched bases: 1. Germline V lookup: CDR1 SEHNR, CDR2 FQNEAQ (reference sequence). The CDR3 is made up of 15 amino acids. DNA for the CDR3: TGTGCCAGCAGCTTAGCGGGGACAGGGGGCACTGAAGCTTTCTTT. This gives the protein CASSLAGTGGTEAFF.

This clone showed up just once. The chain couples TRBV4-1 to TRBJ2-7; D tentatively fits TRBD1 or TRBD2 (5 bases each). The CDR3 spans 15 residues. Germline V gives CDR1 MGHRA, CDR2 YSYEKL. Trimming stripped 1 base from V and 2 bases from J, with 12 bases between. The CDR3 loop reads CASSQVGTVTYEQYF. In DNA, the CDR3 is TGCGCCAGCAGCCAAGTTGGGACGGTAACCTACGAGCAGTACTTC.

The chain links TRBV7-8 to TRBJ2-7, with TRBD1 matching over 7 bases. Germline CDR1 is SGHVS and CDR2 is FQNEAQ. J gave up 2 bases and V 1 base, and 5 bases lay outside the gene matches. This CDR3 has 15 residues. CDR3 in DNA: TGTGCCAGCAGCTTAGAGTACAGGGGAACCTACGAGCAGTACTTC. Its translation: CASSLEYRGTYEQYF.

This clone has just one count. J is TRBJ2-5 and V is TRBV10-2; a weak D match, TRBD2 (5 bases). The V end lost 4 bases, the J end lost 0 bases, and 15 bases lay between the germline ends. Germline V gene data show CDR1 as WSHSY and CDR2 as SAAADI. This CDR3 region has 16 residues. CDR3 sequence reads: CASSGGVRGYQETQYF. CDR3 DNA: TGCGCCAGCAGTGGGGGAGTCAGAGGGTACCAAGAGACCCAGTACTTC.

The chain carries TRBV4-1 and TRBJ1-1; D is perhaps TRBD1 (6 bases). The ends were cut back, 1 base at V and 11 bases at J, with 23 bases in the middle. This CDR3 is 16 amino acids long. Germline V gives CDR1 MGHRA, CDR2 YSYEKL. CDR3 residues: CASSQVPRGAGTGAFF. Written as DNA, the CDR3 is TGCGCCAGCAGCCAAGTCCCGCGGGGGGCTGGGACGGGTGCTTTCTTT.

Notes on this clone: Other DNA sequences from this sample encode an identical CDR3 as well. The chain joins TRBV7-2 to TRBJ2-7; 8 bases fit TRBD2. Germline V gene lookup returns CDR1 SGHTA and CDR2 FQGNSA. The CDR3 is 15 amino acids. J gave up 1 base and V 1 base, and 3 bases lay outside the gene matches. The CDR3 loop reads CASSLGRGGSYEQYF. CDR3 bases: TGTGCCAGCAGCTTAGGCCGGGGGGGGTCCTACGAGCAGTACTTC.

CDR3 residues: CASSLGDPAGDQPQHF. CDR3 sequence (DNA): TGCGCCAGCAGCTTGGGGGACCCGGCGGGCGATCAGCCCCAGCATTTT. The rearrangement joins TRBV5-1 to TRBJ1-5, with D maybe TRBD1 (5 bases). Per germline, CDR1 SGHRS and CDR2 YFSETQ. The length of the CDR3 is 16 residues. Trimming took 0 bases from V and 5 from J, leaving 15 bases between them.

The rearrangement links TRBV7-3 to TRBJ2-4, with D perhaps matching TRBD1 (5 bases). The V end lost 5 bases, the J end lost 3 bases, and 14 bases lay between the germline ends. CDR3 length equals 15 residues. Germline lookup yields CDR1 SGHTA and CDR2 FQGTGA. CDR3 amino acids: CASSPGAGSKNIQYF. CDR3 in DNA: TGTGCCAGCAGCCCTGGGGCTGGTAGCAAAAACATTCAGTACTTC. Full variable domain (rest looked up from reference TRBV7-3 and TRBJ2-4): GAGVSQTPSNKVTEKGKYVELRCDPISGHTALYWYRQSLGQGPEFLIYFQGTGAADDSGLPNDRFFAVRPEGSVSTLKIQRTERGDSAVYLCASSPGAGSKNIQYFGAGTRLSVL.

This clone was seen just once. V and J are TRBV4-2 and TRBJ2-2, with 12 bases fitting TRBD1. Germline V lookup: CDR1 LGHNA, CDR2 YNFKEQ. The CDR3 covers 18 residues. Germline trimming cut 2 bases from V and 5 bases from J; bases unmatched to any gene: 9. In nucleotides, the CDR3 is TGTGCCAGCAGCCAATCCGGGGGACAGGGGGCTCGTACCGGGGAGCTGTTTTTT. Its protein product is CASSQSGGQGARTGELFF.

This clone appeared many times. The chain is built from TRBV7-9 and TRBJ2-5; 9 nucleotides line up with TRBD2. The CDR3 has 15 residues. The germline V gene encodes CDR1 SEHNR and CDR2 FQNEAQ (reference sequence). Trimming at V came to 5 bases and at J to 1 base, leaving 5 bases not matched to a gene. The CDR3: CASSQRGDGQETQYF. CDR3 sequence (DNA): TGTGCCAGCAGCCAGCGGGGGGACGGCCAAGAGACCCAGTACTTC.

In DNA, the CDR3 is TGCAGCGTTGTTTCTCGCGGGGTGTATTTGACAGATACGCAGTATTTT. This sequence encodes CSVVSRGVYLTDTQYF. This chain connects TRBV29-1 to TRBJ2-3; D perhaps matches TRBD2 (6 bases). This CDR3 comprises 16 residues. Trimming took 4 bases from V and 3 from J, leaving 20 bases between them. Germline V gene data show CDR1 as SQVTM and CDR2 as ANQGSEA.

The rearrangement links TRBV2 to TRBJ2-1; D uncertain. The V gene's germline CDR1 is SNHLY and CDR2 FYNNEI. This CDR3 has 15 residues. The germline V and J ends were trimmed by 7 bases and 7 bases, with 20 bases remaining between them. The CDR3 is CASISRVLISNEQFF. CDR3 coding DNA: TGTGCCAGCATCTCCCGGGTCCTTATATCTAATGAGCAGTTCTTC.

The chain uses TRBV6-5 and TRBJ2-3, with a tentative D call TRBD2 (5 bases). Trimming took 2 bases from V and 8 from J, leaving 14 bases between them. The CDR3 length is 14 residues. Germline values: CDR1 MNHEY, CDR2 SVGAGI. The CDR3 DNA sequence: TGTGCCAGCAGTTACGATAGTCAGAGCGGTACGCAGTATTTT. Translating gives CASSYDSQSGTQYF.

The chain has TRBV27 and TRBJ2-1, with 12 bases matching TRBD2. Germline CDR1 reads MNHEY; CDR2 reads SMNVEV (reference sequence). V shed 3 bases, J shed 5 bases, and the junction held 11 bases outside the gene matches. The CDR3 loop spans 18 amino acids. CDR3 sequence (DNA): TGTGCCAGCAGTTTCGAACTAGCGGGGGGTTCGCCCAACAATGAGCAGTTCTTC. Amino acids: CASSFELAGGSPNNEQFF.

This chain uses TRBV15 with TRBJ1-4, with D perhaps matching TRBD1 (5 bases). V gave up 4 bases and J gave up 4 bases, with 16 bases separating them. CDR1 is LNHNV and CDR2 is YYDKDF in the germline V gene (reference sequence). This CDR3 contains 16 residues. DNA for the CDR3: TGTGCCACCAGCATTCGCACCGGGACTGTTAATGAAAAACTGTTTTTT. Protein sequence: CATSIRTGTVNEKLFF.

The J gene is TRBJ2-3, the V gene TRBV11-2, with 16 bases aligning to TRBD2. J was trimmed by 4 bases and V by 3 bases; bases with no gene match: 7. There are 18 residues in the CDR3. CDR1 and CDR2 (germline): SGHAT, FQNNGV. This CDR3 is CASSLGLAGGRIADTQYF. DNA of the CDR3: TGTGCCAGCAGCTTGGGACTAGCGGGGGGGAGGATCGCAGATACGCAGTATTTT.